Listed here are 9 T cell receptor beta chains from one sample, sequenced in a study of Graves' ophthalmopathy and Graves' hyperthyroidism. Amplified TCR beta CDR3 regions were obtained using RNA transcripts as template. RT-PCR with HTBI primers came first, then second-round multiplex PCR. One entry per CDR3 protein results from TCRdb running MiXCR on the multiplex PCR reads. The sample contains 500,000 to 800,000 distinct CDR3 sequences, roughly two fifths of which appear only once. Sequenced: peripheral blood. Receptor source: an adult man with Graves' ophthalmopathy.

This chain joins TRBV11-2 and TRBJ2-6; no firm D call. V was cut by 4 bases and J by 2 bases, with 9 bases left in between. The germline V gene has CDR1 SGHAT and CDR2 FQNNGV. The CDR3 sequence is 15 residues long. The CDR3 DNA follows: TGTGCCAGCAGCTCTAACGGACCTGGGGCCAACGTCCTGACTTTC. This sequence encodes CASSSNGPGANVLTF.

The chain is built from TRBV10-3 and TRBJ1-1, with 9 bases matching TRBD1. V shed 10 bases and J 3 bases; nucleotides not matched to a gene: 9. This CDR3 is 14 amino acids long. Germline V gene sequence: CDR1 ENHRY, CDR2 SYGVKD. Here the CDR3 reads CATRQGDGYTEAFF. The CDR3 DNA reads as TGTGCCACCCGACAGGGGGATGGCTACACTGAAGCTTTCTTT.

This clonotype was recorded only once. This clone may be a read error of a much larger clone one base away. This chain connects TRBV11-3 to TRBJ1-4; no definite D call. Germline CDR1 is SGHNT and CDR2 is YENEEA. This CDR3 contains 14 residues. The germline V and J ends were trimmed by 7 bases and 8 bases, with 17 bases remaining between them. The CDR3 reads CASTPEGLGEKLFF. For the CDR3, the DNA is TGTGCCAGCACCCCCGAAGGGTTGGGCGAAAAACTGTTTTTT.

At least ten counts were recorded for this clonotype. The genes are TRBV20-1 and TRBJ2-2; D may be TRBD1 or TRBD2 (5 bases each). The CDR3 runs to 14 residues. CDR1 and CDR2 (germline): DFQATT, SNEGSKA (reference sequence). This chain's CDR3 is CSASGRSNTGELFF. DNA for the CDR3: TGCAGCGCTTCGGGACGGTCGAACACCGGGGAGCTGTTTTTT.

The table lists this clonotype with many counts. This chain uses TRBV2 with TRBJ2-5; TRBD2 agrees at 10 bases. Germline V gene sequence: CDR1 SNHLY, CDR2 FYNNEI. This CDR3 contains 17 residues. Trimming at V came to 2 bases and at J to 5 bases, leaving 11 bases not matched to a gene. Written as DNA, the CDR3 is TGTGCCAGCAGTGAACGGAGAGCGGGAGGGAAGTTGGAGACCCAGTACTTC. Encoded protein: CASSERRAGGKLETQYF.

Only a few counts were recorded for this clonotype. A much larger clone lies one base from this, so it may be a read error. The CDR3 region has the DNA TGTGCCAGCAGTGAAGGGGGTTCACCCCTCCACTTT. Protein sequence: CASSEGGSPLHF. This rearrangement joins TRBV6-1 to TRBJ1-6; D gene ambiguous. CDR1 is MNHNS and CDR2 is SASEGT in the germline V gene. The V and J ends lost 1 base and 9 bases respectively, with 4 bases between them. This CDR3 has 12 amino acids.

The table lists this clonotype with many counts. The chain uses TRBV6-4 and TRBJ2-6, with 8 bases identical to TRBD1. The junction had 7 bases not matched to a gene; V was cut back by 5 bases and J by 1 base. Germline-derived CDR1 and CDR2 are MRHNA and SNTAGT. The CDR3 has 17 residues. DNA of the CDR3: TGTGCCAGCAGTCCAGACAGGGGTGGATCTGGGGCCAACGTCCTGACTTTC. This translates into CASSPDRGGSGANVLTF.

The chain has TRBV7-3 and TRBJ2-3; TRBD1 or TRBD2 may be the D gene (5 bases each). Trimming shortened V by 5 bases and J by 4 bases, and 19 bases separated the two germline ends. The CDR3 runs to 16 residues. CDR1 is SGHTA and CDR2 is FQGTGA in the germline V gene. DNA for the CDR3: TGTGCCAGCAGCCCCGGGGCAGGCCCCTTTTCAGATACGCAGTATTTT. It codes for CASSPGAGPFSDTQYF.

This clonotype appeared many times. V usage is TRBV5-1 and J usage is TRBJ1-1, with D perhaps matching TRBD1 (5 bases). Between the trimmed V and J ends, which lost 1 base and 5 bases, there was a span of 15 bases. This CDR3 comprises 15 residues. Germline CDR1 reads SGHRS; CDR2 reads YFSETQ. The CDR3 bases are TGCGCCAGCAGCTTGTTTCGGTCGGGGGGGACTGAAGCTTTCTTT. Encoded protein: CASSLFRSGGTEAFF.